A selection of T cell receptor beta chains follows, all from one sample in a study of blood T cells in healthy people across ages. MiXCR was run by TCRdb on the 5' RACE reads, yielding one entry per CDR3 protein. The sample has some 1,000,000 distinct CDR3 sequences, 20% to 25% seen once. The same specimen was also included in a second study, on T cells of mothers and their children.

Sequenced material: blood. These receptors were taken from a girl aged 2 to 10 in good health. Each CDR3 is given with its conserved first and last residue. D genes are given only for firm matches. Size is stated for part of the rows, as once, few or many counts, or as a class when the clone is expanded.

length	V	D	size	J	DNA	CDR3
12	TRBV10-3	NA	few	TRBJ2-1	TGTGCCATCAGTGTCGAACGGGTTGAGCAGTTCTTC	CAISVERVEQFF
13	TRBV5-5	NA	few	TRBJ1-5	TGTGCCAGCAGCTGGTCAGGGAATCAGCCCCAGCATTTT	CASSWSGNQPQHF
18	TRBV7-8	NA	NA	TRBJ2-2	TGTGCCAGCAGCCGGACCCGGGCCGAGCGGAGGAACACCGGGGAGCTGTTTTTT	CASSRTRAERRNTGELFF
15	TRBV5-8	TRBD1	NA	TRBJ2-7	TGTGCCAGCAGCTTGACCGGGACAGGGGTGGCCGAGCAGTACTTC	CASSLTGTGVAEQYF
13	TRBV29-1	NA	NA	TRBJ2-7	TGCAGCGTTAAGGGTCACCTTGGATACGAGCAGTACTTC	CSVKGHLGYEQYF
17	TRBV12-3/TRBV12-4	TRBD1	NA	TRBJ1-4	TGTGCCAGCAGTTTGGGACTTATGGGACAGATAAATGAAAAACTGTTTTTT	CASSLGLMGQINEKLFF
16	TRBV10-3	NA	few	TRBJ2-2	TGTGCCATCAGCTCGACGGGGGGCGATGGCACCGGGGAGCTGTTTTTT	CAISSTGGDGTGELFF
15	TRBV12-3/TRBV12-4	TRBD1	NA	TRBJ1-2	TGTGCCAGCAGTTTAGGGGACAGGGTTGGACGTGGCTACACCTTC	CASSLGDRVGRGYTF
16	TRBV6-2/TRBV6-3	NA	few	TRBJ2-5	TGTGCCAGCAGTTACTCAGAGGGGTCCCCACAAGAGACCCAGTACTTC	CASSYSEGSPQETQYF
14	TRBV12-3/TRBV12-4	NA	NA	TRBJ1-1	TGTGCCAGCAGTTTAATGGGGGTTACCACTGAAGCTTTCTTT	CASSLMGVTTEAFF
16	TRBV4-1	NA	NA	TRBJ2-1	TGCGCCAGCAGCCAAGAGCTGCAGCGGTTTCACAATGAGCAGTTCTTC	CASSQELQRFHNEQFF
14	TRBV7-9	NA	NA	TRBJ2-3	TGTGCCAGCAGTCTGCTGGGGGAAACAGATACGCAGTATTTT	CASSLLGETDTQYF
16	TRBV5-1	NA	NA	TRBJ2-1	TGCGCCAGCAGCCTGATTGTGGAAAGCTCCTACAATGAGCAGTTCTTC	CASSLIVESSYNEQFF
13	TRBV7-9	NA	NA	TRBJ2-5	TGTGCCAGCAGCTCTCCGAGGGAGGAGACCCAGTACTTC	CASSSPREETQYF
15	TRBV2	NA	few	TRBJ2-1	TGTGCCAGCAGTGAAGAGGCAGTTGGATACAATGAGCAGTTCTTC	CASSEEAVGYNEQFF
13	TRBV3-1	TRBD1	few	TRBJ2-7	TGTGCCAGCAGCCCACAGGGGGAGTACGAGCAGTACTTC	CASSPQGEYEQYF
13	TRBV27	NA	NA	TRBJ2-7	TGTGCCAGCAGTTCAGAGGGGTCCTACGAGCAGTACTTC	CASSSEGSYEQYF
13	TRBV5-1	NA	few	TRBJ2-1	TGCGCCAGCAACGGCGAGGTACACAATGAGCAGTTCTTC	CASNGEVHNEQFF
16	TRBV11-2	TRBD1	few	TRBJ2-1	TGTGCCAGCAGCCAGATGACAGGGGGCCCCCTAAATGAGCAGTTCTTC	CASSQMTGGPLNEQFF
15	TRBV3-1	NA	NA	TRBJ2-3	TGTGCCAGCAGCAGCAATCCGGGGGGCGCGGATACGCAGTATTTT	CASSSNPGGADTQYF
13	TRBV20-1	NA	few	TRBJ2-7	TGCAGTGCTAGAGACGACAACTCCTACGAGCAGTACTTC	CSARDDNSYEQYF
15	TRBV7-2	TRBD1	NA	TRBJ2-2	TGTGCCAGCAACCCGGACAGGGGAGTCACCGGGGAGCTGTTTTTT	CASNPDRGVTGELFF
12	TRBV29-1	NA	NA	TRBJ2-3	TGCAGCGTTGAAGATCTAACAGGTACGCAGTATTTT	CSVEDLTGTQYF
15	TRBV10-3	TRBD1	NA	TRBJ2-1	TGTGCCATCAGGGGGGACAGGGCCCTACACAATGAGCAGTTCTTC	CAIRGDRALHNEQFF
14	TRBV21-1	NA	NA	TRBJ2-5	TGTGCCAGCGGCAAGGGACAGGGGAGTGAGACCCAGTACTTC	CASGKGQGSETQYF
16	TRBV19	NA	NA	TRBJ2-1	TGTGCCAGTAGCGTTAGTGGTAGCGGAATCAAAAATGAGCAGTTCTTC	CASSVSGSGIKNEQFF
19	TRBV4-3	TRBD2	NA	TRBJ2-5	TGCGCCAGCAGCCAAGATCGCGGGGGAGTCCTCATGCTACAAGAGACCCAGTACTTC	CASSQDRGGVLMLQETQYF
12	TRBV29-1	NA	NA	TRBJ2-1	TGCAGCGTCCTTAAGGGGGGCAATGAGCAGTTCTTC	CSVLKGGNEQFF
15	TRBV9	TRBD2	NA	TRBJ2-1	TGTGCCAGCAGCGTTTCTAGCGGGGATATTTATGAGCAGTTCTTC	CASSVSSGDIYEQFF
15	TRBV9	TRBD1	few	TRBJ2-5	TGTGCCAGCAGCGCCTGGACAGGGCCGGGGGAGACCCAGTACTTC	CASSAWTGPGETQYF
14	TRBV9	NA	many	TRBJ1-5	TGTGCCAGCAGCCCCGGGGACAGCAATCAGCCCCAGCATTTT	CASSPGDSNQPQHF
17	TRBV4-1	TRBD1	few	TRBJ2-5	TGCGCCAGCAGCCAAGGGTGGTCGGCAGGGGGATCAGAGACCCAGTACTTC	CASSQGWSAGGSETQYF
13	TRBV6-5	NA	NA	TRBJ2-2	TGTGCCAGCTTGTCAACGAACACCGGGGAGCTGTTTTTT	CASLSTNTGELFF